The 6 T cell receptor beta chains in this list originate from one sample, sequenced in a study of T cell clonality in common variable immunodeficiency. The repertoire was sequenced with immunoSEQ multiplex PCR; TCRdb's copy has only in-frame clones and lacks some. The sample has 45,000 to 70,000 clones, none seen only once; the top ten hold roughly 5.9%. The material sequenced was peripheral blood mononuclear cells. Receptors were obtained from a person aged 18 to 75 in good health.

In its sample, this clone was seen many times. Sequencing ends 3 residues short of the CDR3 end; the germline J gene provides the rest. The genes are TRBV14 and TRBJ1-4; a possible D gene is TRBD1 (6 bases). The CDR3 runs 15 residues. Germline values: CDR1 SGHDN, CDR2 FVKESK. V lost 6 bases and J lost 6, with 17 bases in between. Incomplete CDR3 DNA: TGTGCCAGCAGGAAAGGGACACTCGAGGATGAAAAA. Its protein is CASRKGTLEDEK. The whole CDR3 is CASRKGTLEDEKLFF.

This clone was picked up a small number of times. The missing CDR3 end, 3 residues past where the read stops, is filled in from the germline J gene. The chain employs TRBV19 and TRBJ2-6; tentatively, D is TRBD1 (6 bases). CDR3 length equals 17 residues. Germline values: CDR1 LNHDA, CDR2 SQIVND (reference sequence). Trimming took 1 base from V and 7 from J, leaving 17 bases between them. CDR3 bases read: TGTGCCAGTAGTATAGGGCGACAGGCACACCCCGCCAACGTC. Its translation: CASSIGRQAHPANV. The CDR3 in full is CASSIGRQAHPANVLTF.

This clone was counted many times. The sequenced CDR3 bases are TGTGCCAGCAGCTTAGGACAGGGTTACGCCGAG. This sequence encodes CASSLGQGYAE. The full CDR3 sequence reads CASSLGQGYAEQYF. The chain joins TRBV7-6 to TRBJ2-7, with 7 bases that match TRBD1. The read ends 3 residues early relative to the CDR3; the germline J gene fills the gap. The junction had 6 bases not matched to a gene; V was cut back by 1 base and J by 6 bases. Per germline, CDR1 SGHVS and CDR2 FNYEAQ. The CDR3 runs to 14 residues.

Many counts were recorded for this clone. The read terminates 3 residues ahead of where the CDR3 ends, so the germline J gene completes it. The rearrangement joins TRBV20-1 to TRBJ2-1; 8 positions match TRBD2. Per germline, CDR1 DFQATT and CDR2 SNEGSKA (reference sequence). Losses at the gene ends were 0 bases for V and 7 bases for J; bases not matched to a gene: 11. CDR3 size: 16 residues. CDR3 DNA (partial): TGCAGTGCTAGAGATCCTAAACTAGCGGTGGAAAATGAG. Translation: CSARDPKLAVENE. The full CDR3 sequence reads CSARDPKLAVENEQFF.

Comment on this clone: The read finishes 3 residues shy of the CDR3 end, and the germline J gene is used to complete it. V usage is TRBV18 and J usage is TRBJ2-2, with D perhaps TRBD1 (5 bases). Germline assignment: CDR1 KGHSH and CDR2 LQKENI. The CDR3 totals 17 residues. Between the trimmed V and J ends, which lost 3 bases and 3 bases, there was a span of 17 bases. The DNA read from the CDR3 is TGTGCCAGCTCACCCCCTTTCAATACAGGAGACACCGGGGAG. It codes for CASSPPFNTGDTGE. The whole CDR3 protein reads CASSPPFNTGDTGELFF.

This clone was recorded at least ten times. Coverage ceases 3 residues before the CDR3 finishes, and the germline J gene fills in the end. V gene TRBV18 combines with J gene TRBJ1-1; D unclear. The CDR3 has 13 residues. Germline CDR1 is KGHSH and CDR2 is LQKENI. Trimming took 3 bases from V and 1 from J, leaving 6 bases between them. CDR3 loop: CASSPEQNTEAFF. The CDR3 bases that were read are TGTGCCAGCTCACCCGAACAGAACACTGAA.